This T cell receptor beta chain was identified in a study of response to subunit inactivated influenza vaccine. A few counts support this clonotype. TCRdb passed the RT-PCR reads through MiXCR, listing each CDR3 protein once. Among about 540,000 distinct CDR3 sequences listed, around 25% were seen once. This CDR3 is built from 12 residues. CDR1 and CDR2 from the germline V gene are MNHEY and SVGEGT. The V and J ends lost 2 bases and 0 bases respectively, with 1 base between them. The sample also formed part of further work on T cells expressing NK-cell markers. Per that paper: Production of TCR beta cDNA relied on 5'RACE template switching with UMIs. The authors sequenced eight donors, of whom seven were HCMV-seropositive and one was seronegative. What restricted sorting to alpha-beta TCR T cells in several experiments was an anti-gamma-delta TCR antibody.

The chain combines TRBV6-2 or TRBV6-3 with TRBJ1-1; no clear D. Sequenced material: CD4+ T cells sorted from PBMCs, taken about 13 days after vaccination. The source of this sequence is a man in his fifties who received an inactivated influenza vaccine. Here the CDR3 reads CASSYMNTEAFF. The DNA for the CDR3 is TGTGCCAGCAGTTACATGAACACTGAAGCTTTCTTT.